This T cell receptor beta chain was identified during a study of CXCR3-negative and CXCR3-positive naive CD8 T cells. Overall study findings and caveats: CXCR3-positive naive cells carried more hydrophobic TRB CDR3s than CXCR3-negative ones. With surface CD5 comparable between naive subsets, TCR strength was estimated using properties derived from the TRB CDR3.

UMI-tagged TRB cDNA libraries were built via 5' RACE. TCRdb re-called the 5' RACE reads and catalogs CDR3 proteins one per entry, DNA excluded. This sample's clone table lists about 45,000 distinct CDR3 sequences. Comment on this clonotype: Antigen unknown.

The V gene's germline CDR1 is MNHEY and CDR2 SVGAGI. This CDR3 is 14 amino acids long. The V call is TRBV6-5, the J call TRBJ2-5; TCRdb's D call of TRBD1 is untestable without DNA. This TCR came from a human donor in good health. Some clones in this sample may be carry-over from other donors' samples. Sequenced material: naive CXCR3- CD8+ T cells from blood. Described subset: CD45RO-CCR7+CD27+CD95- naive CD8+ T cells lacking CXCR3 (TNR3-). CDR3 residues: CASSFRQNQETQYF.